Presented here are 24 T cell receptor beta chains from one specimen sequenced in a study of cytomegalovirus exposure and HLA in healthy donors. The study ran its PCR with 60 Vbeta and 13 Jbeta primers. Assay: immunoSEQ multiplex PCR; the TCRdb copy retains only in-frame clones and omits some. The sample records 95,000 to 120,000 clones, under 70% being singletons. The specimen sequenced was PBMCs. The receptors originated from a man between 18 and 35 years old in good health and CMV-seropositive.

The rearrangement joins TRBV7-2 to TRBJ2-1, with 7 bases lining up with TRBD2. Unmatched junction bases numbered 9, after V lost 0 bases and J lost 1 base. The CDR3 sequence is 18 residues long. Germline V gene sequence: CDR1 SGHTA, CDR2 FQGNSA. CDR3 coding DNA: TGTGCCAGCAGCTTAGCGTGGGGGGGACTTCAATCCTACAATGAGCAGTTCTTC. Amino acids: CASSLAWGGLQSYNEQFF.

The chain joins TRBV5-6 to TRBJ2-5, with TRBD1 matching 8 bases. Germline V gene sequence: CDR1 SGHDT, CDR2 YYEEEE. The CDR3 contains 13 residues. The V gene end was trimmed by 3 bases and the J gene end by 4 bases; junction bases not matched to a gene: 2. CDR3 in DNA: TGTGCCAGCAGCTGGACAGGGACAGAGACCCAGTACTTC. Its protein is CASSWTGTETQYF.

This clone was seen once. The chain uses TRBV2 and TRBJ2-1, with D perhaps TRBD1 (6 bases). CDR1 and CDR2 from the germline V gene are SNHLY and FYNNEI. V lost 3 bases and J lost 2, with 11 bases in between. CDR3 length: 15 amino acids. CDR3 protein: CASSDPKGAYNEQFF. The DNA of the CDR3 is TGTGCCAGCAGTGATCCCAAGGGGGCCTACAATGAGCAGTTCTTC.

The V call is TRBV27, the J call TRBJ1-2, with TRBD1 identical over 7 bases. CDR1 is MNHEY and CDR2 is SMNVEV in the germline V gene (reference sequence). This CDR3 has 16 residues. V dropped 5 bases and J dropped 2; count of bases not matched to a gene: 11. CDR3 sequence reads: CASSPSYRGLNYGYTF. DNA for the CDR3: TGTGCCAGCAGTCCCAGTTACAGGGGCCTCAACTATGGCTACACCTTC.

The chain joins TRBV30 to TRBJ2-6, with 7 bases fitting TRBD1. Trimming cost V 0 bases and J 0 bases; bases outside gene matches: 8. CDR1 and CDR2 (germline): GTSNPN, SVGIG (reference sequence). The CDR3 contains 18 residues. The CDR3 DNA follows: TGTGCCTGGAGTGTCCGGGACAGACACCTCTCTGGGGCCAACGTCCTGACTTTC. Its translation: CAWSVRDRHLSGANVLTF.

V and J are TRBV7-2 and TRBJ1-1; D call uncertain. Germline CDR1 and CDR2: SGHTA and FQGNSA. The CDR3 runs 13 residues. Deletions cut 5 bases from V and 1 base from J, with 8 bases between. The CDR3: CASSANTNTEAFF. CDR3 sequence (DNA): TGTGCCAGCAGCGCAAACACGAACACTGAAGCTTTCTTT.

For the CDR3, the DNA is TGTGCCAGCAGCTTACGCGGGACTAGCACAGATACGCAGTATTTT. Amino acids: CASSLRGTSTDTQYF. The chain is built from TRBV7-2 and TRBJ2-3, with D perhaps TRBD2 (6 bases). The CDR3 consists of 15 residues. The V gene lost 2 bases and the J gene lost 0 bases, with 9 bases spanning the gap. The germline gives CDR1 SGHTA, CDR2 FQGNSA. The full variable domain, rest sourced from reference TRBV7-2 and TRBJ2-3, is GAGVSQSPSNKVTEKGKDVELRCDPISGHTALYWYRQSLGQGLEFLIYFQGNSAPDKSGLPSDRFSAERTGGSVSTLTIQRTQQEDSAVYLCASSLRGTSTDTQYFGPGTRLTVL.

The genes are TRBV5-4 and TRBJ2-7; 10 nucleotides agree with TRBD1. V was pared by 1 base and J by 6 bases, with 10 bases of the junction left unmatched. Germline CDR1 SGHNT, CDR2 YYREEE (reference sequence). The CDR3 contains 16 residues. The CDR3 here is CASSLWVGQGFSEQYF. The CDR3 coding sequence is TGTGCCAGCAGCTTGTGGGTGGGACAGGGGTTTAGCGAGCAGTACTTC.

This clone was found a few times. The V call is TRBV20-1, the J call TRBJ1-2; unclear D gene. Trimming took 2 bases from V and 8 from J, leaving 9 bases between them. This CDR3 comprises 11 residues. Germline lookup yields CDR1 DFQATT and CDR2 SNEGSKA (reference sequence). The DNA for the CDR3 is TGCAGTGCTAGACCGGCCGGGGGCTACACCTTC. It is translated as CSARPAGGYTF.

Only a few counts were recorded for this clone. The CDR3 bases are TGCGCCAGCAGCTTTCGAGACACCATATATTTT. This codes for CASSFRDTIYF. The gene calls are TRBV5-1 and TRBJ1-3; D is undetermined. Germline V gene lookup returns CDR1 SGHRS and CDR2 YFSETQ. Trimming removed 2 bases from V and 8 bases from J, with 5 bases in between. This CDR3 is 11 amino acids long. Using reference TRBV5-1 and TRBJ1-3 for the parts outside the CDR3, the full variable domain is KAGVTQTPRYLIKTRGQQVTLSCSPISGHRSVSWYQQTPGQGLQFLFEYFSETQRNKGNFPGRFSGRQFSNSRSEMNVSTLELGDSALYLCASSFRDTIYFGEGSWLTVV.

This clone has a handful of counts. As DNA, the CDR3 is TGTGCCAGCAGCAAGGGACAGGGGCTTGGCTACACCTTC. Its protein is CASSKGQGLGYTF. This sequence joins TRBV2 and TRBJ1-2; 10 nucleotides agree with TRBD1. Germline-derived CDR1 and CDR2 are SNHLY and FYNNEI. The CDR3 is 13 amino acids. Germline trimming cut 6 bases from V and 7 bases from J; bases unmatched to any gene: 5. The full variable domain, with the rest looked up from reference TRBV2 and TRBJ1-2, is EPEVTQTPSHQVTQMGQEVILRCVPISNHLYFYWYRQILGQKVEFLVSFYNNEISEKSEIFDDQFSVERPDGSNFTLKIRSTKLEDSAMYFCASSKGQGLGYTFGSGTRLTVV.

There are a few counts of this clone. The rearrangement joins TRBV29-1 to TRBJ2-5, with 10 bases matching TRBD1. Trimming removed 4 bases from V and 4 bases from J; junction bases left unmatched: 6. Germline V gene sequence: CDR1 SQVTM, CDR2 ANQGSEA. This CDR3 has 14 residues. In DNA, the CDR3 is TGCAGCGTTGCCGGGACAGGGGATGTAGAGACCCAGTACTTC. Amino acid sequence: CSVAGTGDVETQYF.

The chain joins TRBV7-2 to TRBJ1-2; maybe TRBD1 (6 bases). Germline CDR1 is SGHTA and CDR2 is FQGNSA. Deletions cut 4 bases from V and 7 bases from J, with 16 bases between. CDR3 length: 14 amino acids. CDR3: CASSSEGGAGGYTF. Here the CDR3 DNA reads TGTGCCAGCAGCTCCGAGGGGGGGGCGGGTGGCTACACCTTC.

This rearrangement joins TRBV18 to TRBJ2-7, with 7 bases identical to TRBD2. The V segment lost 2 bases and the J segment 3 bases; nucleotides outside the gene matches: 4. In germline, CDR1 is KGHSH, CDR2 LQKENI. This CDR3 comprises 14 residues. The CDR3 region is CASSPGREGYEQYF. The DNA for the CDR3 is TGTGCCAGCTCACCAGGCAGGGAGGGCTACGAGCAGTACTTC.

This chain uses TRBV5-1 with TRBJ2-7, with 9 bases identical to TRBD1. Germline V gives CDR1 SGHRS, CDR2 YFSETQ. The CDR3 has 15 amino acids. After removal of 4 bases from V and 4 bases from J, the junction contained 9 bases not matched to a gene. CDR3 DNA: TGCGCCAGCAGCCCAGGGGGGACAGGGTTTTACGAGCAGTACTTC. Amino acids: CASSPGGTGFYEQYF.

The rearrangement joins TRBV6-5 to TRBJ1-6; D remains ambiguous. This CDR3 region has 16 residues. Germline CDR1 MNHEY, CDR2 SVGAGI. V was clipped by 2 bases and J by 0 bases, with 8 bases between them. CDR3: CASSYLFSSYNSPLHF. The CDR3 DNA follows: TGTGCCAGCAGTTACCTATTTAGCTCCTATAATTCACCCCTCCACTTT.

This clone was recorded only once. The V call is TRBV28, the J call TRBJ1-1; D possibly corresponds to TRBD1 (6 bases). Per the germline V gene, CDR1 is MDHEN and CDR2 is SYDVKM. CDR3 length: 13 residues. Trimming pared 5 bases from V and 4 bases from J, leaving 11 bases between. CDR3 region: CASSAGALTEAFF. The CDR3 DNA is TGTGCCAGCAGTGCAGGGGCGCTCACTGAAGCTTTCTTT.

J is TRBJ1-2 and V is TRBV7-3; 8 nucleotides match TRBD1. The V gene's germline CDR1 is SGHTA and CDR2 FQGTGA. This CDR3 is 14 amino acids long. With 5 bases clipped from V and 8 bases from J, the junction kept 10 bases outside the gene matches. The CDR3 region is CASSPRGQGDGYTF. DNA for the CDR3: TGTGCCAGCAGCCCACGAGGACAGGGCGACGGCTACACCTTC.

The chain employs TRBV28 and TRBJ1-5; the D is unclear. The V end lost 2 bases, the J end lost 11 bases, and 10 bases lay between the germline ends. In germline, CDR1 is MDHEN, CDR2 SYDVKM. The CDR3 spans 12 residues. The CDR3 reads CASSLRGKAQHF. The CDR3 nucleotides read TGTGCCAGCAGTTTAAGAGGGAAAGCCCAGCATTTT.

The chain uses TRBV19 and TRBJ1-3; 8 bases fit TRBD1. The V and J ends lost 5 bases and 0 bases, in that order; junction bases with no gene match: 9. Germline values: CDR1 LNHDA, CDR2 SQIVND (reference sequence). CDR3 size: 17 residues. CDR3 bases: TGTGCCAGTAGTTCCAGACAGGGGATTAGCTCTGGAAACACCATATATTTT. Its translation is CASSSRQGISSGNTIYF.

This clone was detected only a few times. This chain links TRBV21-1 with TRBJ1-4; the table calls TRBD1, which could not be checked here. TRBV21-1 is shown as a pseudogene. The CDR3 totals 18 residues. DNA for the CDR3: TGTGCCAGCAGCAAAAGTCCGGCCCCCGAGGGGGCGAATGAAAAACTGTTTTTT. Translation: CASSKSPAPEGANEKLFF.

The chain carries TRBV7-9 and TRBJ1-1; D gene unclear. The ends were cut back, 2 bases at V and 0 bases at J, with 7 bases in the middle. CDR3 length: 14 residues. In germline, CDR1 is SEHNR, CDR2 FQNEAQ (reference sequence). Written as DNA, the CDR3 is TGTGCCAGCAGCTTAAGTAGCGTGAACACTGAAGCTTTCTTT. Protein: CASSLSSVNTEAFF.

This clone appeared a few times. The chain combines TRBV6-1 with TRBJ1-1; 10 bases match TRBD1. The ends lost 3 bases at V and 4 bases at J; junction bases unmatched: 5. The CDR3 covers 15 residues. CDR1 and CDR2 (germline): MNHNS, SASEGT. CDR3 nucleotide sequence: TGTGCCAGCAGTGAGGGGACAGGGGTTCCCACTGAAGCTTTCTTT. Protein: CASSEGTGVPTEAFF.

This clone turned up a few times. This rearrangement joins TRBV10-3 to TRBJ2-1; 9 nucleotides agree with TRBD1. Trimming at V came to 6 bases and at J to 2 bases, leaving 8 bases not matched to a gene. CDR1 and CDR2 from the germline V gene are ENHRY and SYGVKD. The CDR3 sequence is 16 residues long. This CDR3 reads CAISEKDRGAYNEQFF. In nucleotides, the CDR3 is TGTGCCATCAGCGAAAAGGACAGGGGCGCCTACAATGAGCAGTTCTTC.